This paragraph covers one TCR beta chain sequence. Its antigen is still unknown. Unique molecular identifiers featured in each of the TCR beta cDNA libraries. TCRdb re-derived calls from the PCR reads in MiXCR, one entry per CDR3 protein. The sample carries hundreds of thousands of distinct CDR3 sequences, more than 50% recorded once. The record originates from a study of post-analysis software for immune sequencing data. General observations from the study: Controls had significantly higher normalized Chao1 diversity than multiple sclerosis patients. A handful of TRBV segments were more frequent in patients than controls; TRBV5-6, TRBV5-1 and TRBV20-1 belonged to this group.

CDR1 and CDR2 (germline): DFQATT, SNEGSKA (reference sequence). Trimming shortened V by 6 bases and J by 2 bases, and 17 bases separated the two germline ends. The CDR3 sequence is 15 residues long. This TCR was recovered from a girl aged 2-10 years with multiple sclerosis. The chain couples TRBV20-1 to TRBJ2-1; possibly TRBD1 for D (6 bases). The sequenced sample was blood. Written as DNA, the CDR3 is TGCAGTGCCCCTATGGACACAGGGACCTACAATGAGCAGTTCTTC. It specifies CSAPMDTGTYNEQFF.